The 21 T cell receptor beta chains given below trace back to one sample, sequenced in a study of neoadjuvant anti-PD-1 for oral cavity cancer. Sequenced by immunoSEQ multiplex PCR; TCRdb stores in-frame clones only, minus some. The sample includes more than 50,000 clones, approximately 79% seen only once; the top ten take approximately 2.8%. The sample here was PBMCs, taken before nivolumab (anti-PD-1) treatment. The source is a person between 40 and 85 years old with oral cavity squamous cell carcinoma.

This clone was detected once. The chain carries TRBV4-2 and TRBJ1-1; D is ambiguous. This CDR3 comprises 14 residues. V lost 0 bases, J lost 5 bases, and 10 bases lay in between. Germline V CDR1 and CDR2: LGHNA, YNFKEQ. In DNA, the CDR3 is TGTGCCAGCAGCCAAGAGCTGGGTAGAACTGAAGCTTTCTTT. Residues: CASSQELGRTEAFF.

The chain recombines TRBV9 with TRBJ2-1; 9 bases align to TRBD1. The CDR3 totals 14 residues. Germline V gene data show CDR1 as SGDLS and CDR2 as YYNGEE. V shed 4 bases, J shed 6 bases, and the junction held 5 bases outside the gene matches. The CDR3 DNA follows: TGTGCCAGCAGCCTCCGACAGGGGGGCAATGAGCAGTTCTTC. The encoded protein is CASSLRQGGNEQFF.

V gene TRBV19 combines with J gene TRBJ1-6, with 10 bases matching TRBD1. The length of the CDR3 is 15 residues. CDR1 is LNHDA, CDR2 SQIVND, per germline (reference sequence). Trimming cost V 5 bases and J 9 bases; bases outside gene matches: 7. The CDR3 DNA follows: TGTGCCAGTAGTGGCCGGGACAGGGGTGGTTCACCCCTCCACTTT. This translates into CASSGRDRGGSPLHF.

The chain is built from TRBV7-9 and TRBJ2-5; 10 bases line up with TRBD2. Germline values: CDR1 SEHNR, CDR2 FQNEAQ (reference sequence). With 4 bases clipped from V and 5 bases from J, the junction kept 4 bases outside the gene matches. The CDR3 totals 14 residues. CDR3 loop: CASSSSGRRETQYF. For the CDR3, the DNA is TGTGCCAGCAGCTCTAGCGGGAGAAGGGAGACCCAGTACTTC.

This sequence joins TRBV15 and TRBJ1-6; 7 positions agree with TRBD1. V trimming: 0 bases; J trimming: 10 bases; junction bases outside the gene matches: 12. Germline V gene sequence: CDR1 LNHNV, CDR2 YYDKDF (reference sequence). The CDR3 totals 17 residues. CDR3 sequence reads: CATSRDYPGGAGSPLHF. CDR3 nucleotide sequence: TGTGCCACCAGCAGAGACTACCCAGGGGGGGCAGGGTCACCCCTCCACTTT.

This clone was recorded once. The chain couples TRBV6-5 to TRBJ1-1; D ambiguous. The germline V and J ends were trimmed by 5 bases and 3 bases, with 7 bases remaining between them. This CDR3 comprises 12 residues. From germline, CDR1 is MNHEY and CDR2 SVGAGI. CDR3 nucleotide sequence: TGTGCCAGCAGTACAGCTGACACTGAAGCTTTCTTT. Translation gives CASSTADTEAFF.

This chain joins TRBV14 and TRBJ2-1; no reliable D call. CDR1 and CDR2 from the germline V gene are SGHDN and FVKESK. V lost 1 base to trimming and J lost 4 bases, with 8 bases between them. The CDR3 extends over 14 amino acids. In DNA, the CDR3 is TGTGCCAGCAGCCAAGTGGGCCGTTACAATGAGCAGTTCTTC. This encodes CASSQVGRYNEQFF.

This clone was seen only once. DNA for the CDR3: TGTGCCAGCAGTTTGAGACCCTTTCCAGACGAGCAGTACTTC. This gives the protein CASSLRPFPDEQYF. The chain carries TRBV27 and TRBJ2-7; D call uncertain. V dropped 3 bases and J dropped 5 bases, with 14 bases sitting between them. Germline values: CDR1 MNHEY, CDR2 SMNVEV (reference sequence). This CDR3 is 14 amino acids long.

This chain joins TRBV9 and TRBJ2-7, with 7 nucleotides matching TRBD1. The CDR3 consists of 16 residues. V lost 2 bases to trimming and J lost 2 bases; unmatched junction nucleotides: 10. The germline V gene encodes CDR1 SGDLS and CDR2 YYNGEE. DNA of the CDR3: TGTGCCAGCAGCGTTACCCCTCGACAGGGTCCCTACGAGCAGTACTTC. The encoded protein is CASSVTPRQGPYEQYF.

The genes are TRBV9 and TRBJ1-4; D perhaps matches TRBD1 (5 bases). Trimming took 0 bases from V and 8 from J, leaving 14 bases between them. The CDR3 spans 15 residues. CDR1 SGDLS and CDR2 YYNGEE come from the germline V gene. DNA of the CDR3: TGTGCCAGCAGCGTAGGGGGGGATAAAATAGAAAAACTGTTTTTT. Protein sequence: CASSVGGDKIEKLFF. The full variable domain, rest sourced from reference TRBV9 and TRBJ1-4, is DSGVTQTPKHLITATGQRVTLRCSPRSGDLSVYWYQQSLDQGLQFLIQYYNGEERAKGNILERFSAQQFPDLHSELNLSSLELGDSALYFCASSVGGDKIEKLFFGSGTQLSVL.

This clone was counted a single time. The gene calls are TRBV5-1 and TRBJ2-1; 7 nucleotides align to TRBD2. Germline-derived CDR1 and CDR2 are SGHRS and YFSETQ. CDR3 length: 15 amino acids. V dropped 4 bases and J dropped 10; count of bases not matched to a gene: 14. Here the CDR3 DNA reads TGCGCCAGCAGCGGGAGCGGGACTCCGTCGGGGGAGCAGTTCTTC. Its protein product is CASSGSGTPSGEQFF. The full variable domain, in which reference TRBV5-1 and TRBJ2-1 provide the parts outside the CDR3, is KAGVTQTPRYLIKTRGQQVTLSCSPISGHRSVSWYQQTPGQGLQFLFEYFSETQRNKGNFPGRFSGRQFSNSRSEMNVSTLELGDSALYLCASSGSGTPSGEQFFGPGTRLTVL.

This clone was observed a few times. The chain uses TRBV6-4 and TRBJ2-3; D is possibly TRBD2 (7 bases). The CDR3 runs to 16 residues. Germline V gene data show CDR1 as MRHNA and CDR2 as SNTAGT. Trimming pared 8 bases from V and 4 bases from J, leaving 22 bases between. The CDR3 reads CASSPEEGEGSDTQYF. The CDR3 region has the DNA TGTGCCAGCTCCCCAGAGGAGGGGGAGGGGTCAGATACGCAGTATTTT.

The sample holds one count of this clone. The junction and the germline gene differ at one end; a read error may be behind it. The chain links TRBV6-6 to TRBJ2-5; D not certain. Germline CDR1 and CDR2: MNHNY and SVGAGI (reference sequence). This CDR3 is built from 11 residues. The CDR3 reads CASTYQETQYF. CDR3 nucleotide sequence: TGTGCCAGCACTTACCAAGAGACCCAGTACTTC.

V and J are TRBV7-9 and TRBJ2-1; 9 bases agree with TRBD1. The ends lost 9 bases at V and 6 bases at J; junction bases unmatched: 6. CDR3 length equals 13 residues. The germline CDR1 and CDR2 sequences are SEHNR and FQNEAQ (reference sequence). The CDR3 protein is CASLQGARNEQFF. Here the CDR3 DNA reads TGTGCCAGTCTACAGGGGGCGCGCAATGAGCAGTTCTTC.

The V and J genes are TRBV4-2 and TRBJ2-1, with 12 bases matching TRBD2. This CDR3 is built from 18 residues. V shed 3 bases and J 7 bases; nucleotides not matched to a gene: 13. The germline gives CDR1 LGHNA, CDR2 YNFKEQ. The CDR3 nucleotides are TGTGCCAGCAGCCACAATCTAGCGGGGGGGCACCTTGGAAATGAGCAGTTCTTC. This gives the protein CASSHNLAGGHLGNEQFF.

The CDR3 bases are TGCGCCAGCAGTGATGGCTCGGCGGGGGACACTGAAGCTTTCTTT. Translated, it gives CASSDGSAGDTEAFF. The genes are TRBV10-1 and TRBJ1-1; D possibly corresponds to TRBD1 (5 bases). V lost 3 bases and J 3 bases, leaving 14 bases between the germline ends. CDR1 is WNHNN, CDR2 SYGVQD, per germline (reference sequence). The CDR3 covers 15 residues.

This clone was seen more than once but under ten times. V usage is TRBV7-9 and J usage is TRBJ1-6; 9 positions match TRBD1. Trimming at V came to 2 bases and at J to 7 bases, leaving 12 bases not matched to a gene. This CDR3 region has 18 residues. Germline V gene data show CDR1 as SEHNR and CDR2 as FQNEAQ (reference sequence). The CDR3 reads CASSLSGTGMFRNSPLHF. Here the CDR3 DNA reads TGTGCCAGCAGCTTATCCGGGACAGGGATGTTTAGAAATTCACCCCTCCACTTT.

The rearrangement joins TRBV14 to TRBJ2-1; the D is unclear. The CDR3 is made up of 13 amino acids. In germline, CDR1 is SGHDN, CDR2 FVKESK. Trimming removed 4 bases at V and 6 bases at J, with 10 bases between. CDR3 loop: CASSLLGGNEQFF. The CDR3 DNA reads as TGTGCCAGCAGCCTTCTTGGCGGCAATGAGCAGTTCTTC.

This clone came up once. This chain links TRBV2 with TRBJ2-7; D is possibly TRBD1 (7 bases). Trimming took off 5 bases at V and 2 bases at J, with 19 bases between the two ends. This CDR3 has 16 amino acids. Germline CDR1 SNHLY, CDR2 FYNNEI. CDR3 loop: CASSYGGGGRAYEQYF. DNA of the CDR3: TGTGCCAGCAGTTACGGAGGAGGGGGCAGGGCCTACGAGCAGTACTTC.

The J gene is TRBJ2-5, the V gene TRBV7-7; no clear D gene. The V gene lost 4 bases and the J gene lost 0 bases, with 9 bases spanning the gap. Germline V gene sequence: CDR1 SSHAT, CDR2 FNYEAQ (reference sequence). The CDR3 contains 14 residues. In nucleotides, the CDR3 is TGTGCCAGCAGCTCGACCGCGTACCAAGAGACCCAGTACTTC. It is translated as CASSSTAYQETQYF.

The V gene is TRBV7-8, the J gene TRBJ2-7; TRBD2 matches at 8 bases. Trimming removed 5 bases from V and 2 bases from J; junction bases left unmatched: 2. CDR3 length: 13 amino acids. The germline gives CDR1 SGHVS, CDR2 FQNEAQ. The CDR3 DNA sequence: TGTGCCAGCAGCCGGGGGGGGGCCTACGAGCAGTACTTC. This gives the protein CASSRGGAYEQYF. The whole variable domain, remainder taken from reference TRBV7-8 and TRBJ2-7, is GAGVSQSPRYKVAKRGQDVALRCDPISGHVSLFWYQQALGQGPEFLTYFQNEAQLDKSGLPSDRFFAERPEGSVSTLKIQRTQQEDSAVYLCASSRGGAYEQYFGPGTRLTVT.